The present TCR beta chain was sequenced within a study of shared clonotypes between healthy human individuals. Notes on the study in general: Larger estimated richness was generally seen in naive subsets than in memory subsets.

Germline assignment: CDR1 MGHRA and CDR2 YSYEKL. V trimming: 4 bases; J trimming: 2 bases; junction bases outside the gene matches: 4. The CDR3 runs 14 residues. Sequenced by immunoSEQ multiplex PCR; TCRdb stores in-frame clones only, minus some. The data hold about 2.1 million clones, with around 93% observed a single time. Cells designated naive CD8 were CD45RO-negative and were positively selected for CCR7, with terminally differentiated effector memory CD45RA+ cells excluded. Comment on this clone: As yet, its antigen is unknown.

Sequenced material: naive CD8+ T cells from PBMCs. This chain uses TRBV4-1 with TRBJ2-5, with 7 bases lining up with TRBD2. This receptor was identified in a man between 18 and 35 years old in good health. Some clones in this sample may be carry-over from other donors' samples. This CDR3 is CASSRLAEQETQYF. The CDR3 DNA follows: TGCGCCAGCAGCCGGCTAGCGGAACAAGAGACCCAGTACTTC.